Sequencing of this T cell receptor (beta chain) was carried out in a study of regulatory dendritic cells for organ transplantation. General study results and limits: Memory CD8+ clonal expansion seemed more limited with regulatory than mature dendritic cells. Memory T cells were less diverse than naive, with memory CD8+ most oligoclonal. The authors noted considerable between-person heterogeneity in alloreactive memory CD8+ cells.

Produced via immunoSEQ multiplex PCR; TCRdb's table is partial and in-frame only. The sample shows about 29,000 clones, about three quarters of them seen only once. The ends lost 1 base at V and 2 bases at J; junction bases unmatched: 4. Germline V gives CDR1 MGHRA, CDR2 YSYEKL. The CDR3 has 15 amino acids. As concerns this clone: The antigen remains unidentified.

FACS sorted CD4+ or CD8+ T cells into CD45RA+ naive and CD45RO+ memory. The sample comprised memory CD4+ T cells from blood. This sample's subset: CD45RO+ memory T cells. This receptor was taken from a human donor in good health. V gene TRBV4-1 combines with J gene TRBJ2-7, with 8 nucleotides matching TRBD1. The CDR3 nucleotides read TGCGCCAGCAGCCAAGTTCCGGGACAGGCCTACGAGCAGTACTTC. It encodes CASSQVPGQAYEQYF.